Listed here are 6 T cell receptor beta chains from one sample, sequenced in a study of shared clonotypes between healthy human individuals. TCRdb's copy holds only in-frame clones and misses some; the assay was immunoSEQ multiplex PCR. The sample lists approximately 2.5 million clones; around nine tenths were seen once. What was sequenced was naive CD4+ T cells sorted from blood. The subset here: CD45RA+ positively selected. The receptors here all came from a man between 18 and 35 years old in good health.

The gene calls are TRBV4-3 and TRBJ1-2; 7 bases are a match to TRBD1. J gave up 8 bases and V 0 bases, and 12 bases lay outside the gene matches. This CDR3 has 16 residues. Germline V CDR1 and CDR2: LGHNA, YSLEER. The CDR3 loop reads CASSQDGTAPLSGYTF. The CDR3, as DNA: TGCGCCAGCAGCCAAGATGGGACAGCACCCCTATCAGGCTACACCTTC.

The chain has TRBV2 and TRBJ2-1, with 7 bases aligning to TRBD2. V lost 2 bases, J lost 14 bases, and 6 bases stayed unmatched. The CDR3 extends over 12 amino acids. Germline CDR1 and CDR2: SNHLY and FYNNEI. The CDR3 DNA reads TGTGCCAGCAGTGAACCGGCGGGAGTGGAGTTCTTC. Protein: CASSEPAGVEFF.

The CDR3 DNA reads TGTGCCAGCAGCTTAGTAGGGCAGTCCTACAATGAGCAGTTCTTC. As protein: CASSLVGQSYNEQFF. The rearrangement joins TRBV7-2 to TRBJ2-1; D is undetermined. V was shortened by 1 base and J by 1 base, with 8 bases between the two germline ends. The CDR3 sequence is 15 residues long. The V gene's germline CDR1 is SGHTA and CDR2 FQGNSA.

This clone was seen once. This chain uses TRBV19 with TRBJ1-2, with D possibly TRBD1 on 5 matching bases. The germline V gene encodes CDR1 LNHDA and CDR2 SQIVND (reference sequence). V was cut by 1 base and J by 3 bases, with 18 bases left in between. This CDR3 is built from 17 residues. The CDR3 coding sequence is TGTGCCAGTAGTATAGCGGTGGTAGCAGCGGGGGACTATGGCTACACCTTC. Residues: CASSIAVVAAGDYGYTF.

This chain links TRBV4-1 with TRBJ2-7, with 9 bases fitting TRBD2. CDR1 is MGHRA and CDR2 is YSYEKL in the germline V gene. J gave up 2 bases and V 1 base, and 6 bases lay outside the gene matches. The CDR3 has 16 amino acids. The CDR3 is CASSQVPAGGTYEQYF. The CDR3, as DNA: TGCGCCAGCAGCCAAGTTCCAGCGGGGGGAACCTACGAGCAGTACTTC.

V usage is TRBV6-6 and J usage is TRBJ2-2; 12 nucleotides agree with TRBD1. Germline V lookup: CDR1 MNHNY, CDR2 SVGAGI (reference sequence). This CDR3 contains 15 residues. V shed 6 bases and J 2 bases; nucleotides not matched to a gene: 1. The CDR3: CASSGTGGNTGELFF. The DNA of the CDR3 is TGTGCCAGCAGCGGGACAGGGGGCAACACCGGGGAGCTGTTTTTT.